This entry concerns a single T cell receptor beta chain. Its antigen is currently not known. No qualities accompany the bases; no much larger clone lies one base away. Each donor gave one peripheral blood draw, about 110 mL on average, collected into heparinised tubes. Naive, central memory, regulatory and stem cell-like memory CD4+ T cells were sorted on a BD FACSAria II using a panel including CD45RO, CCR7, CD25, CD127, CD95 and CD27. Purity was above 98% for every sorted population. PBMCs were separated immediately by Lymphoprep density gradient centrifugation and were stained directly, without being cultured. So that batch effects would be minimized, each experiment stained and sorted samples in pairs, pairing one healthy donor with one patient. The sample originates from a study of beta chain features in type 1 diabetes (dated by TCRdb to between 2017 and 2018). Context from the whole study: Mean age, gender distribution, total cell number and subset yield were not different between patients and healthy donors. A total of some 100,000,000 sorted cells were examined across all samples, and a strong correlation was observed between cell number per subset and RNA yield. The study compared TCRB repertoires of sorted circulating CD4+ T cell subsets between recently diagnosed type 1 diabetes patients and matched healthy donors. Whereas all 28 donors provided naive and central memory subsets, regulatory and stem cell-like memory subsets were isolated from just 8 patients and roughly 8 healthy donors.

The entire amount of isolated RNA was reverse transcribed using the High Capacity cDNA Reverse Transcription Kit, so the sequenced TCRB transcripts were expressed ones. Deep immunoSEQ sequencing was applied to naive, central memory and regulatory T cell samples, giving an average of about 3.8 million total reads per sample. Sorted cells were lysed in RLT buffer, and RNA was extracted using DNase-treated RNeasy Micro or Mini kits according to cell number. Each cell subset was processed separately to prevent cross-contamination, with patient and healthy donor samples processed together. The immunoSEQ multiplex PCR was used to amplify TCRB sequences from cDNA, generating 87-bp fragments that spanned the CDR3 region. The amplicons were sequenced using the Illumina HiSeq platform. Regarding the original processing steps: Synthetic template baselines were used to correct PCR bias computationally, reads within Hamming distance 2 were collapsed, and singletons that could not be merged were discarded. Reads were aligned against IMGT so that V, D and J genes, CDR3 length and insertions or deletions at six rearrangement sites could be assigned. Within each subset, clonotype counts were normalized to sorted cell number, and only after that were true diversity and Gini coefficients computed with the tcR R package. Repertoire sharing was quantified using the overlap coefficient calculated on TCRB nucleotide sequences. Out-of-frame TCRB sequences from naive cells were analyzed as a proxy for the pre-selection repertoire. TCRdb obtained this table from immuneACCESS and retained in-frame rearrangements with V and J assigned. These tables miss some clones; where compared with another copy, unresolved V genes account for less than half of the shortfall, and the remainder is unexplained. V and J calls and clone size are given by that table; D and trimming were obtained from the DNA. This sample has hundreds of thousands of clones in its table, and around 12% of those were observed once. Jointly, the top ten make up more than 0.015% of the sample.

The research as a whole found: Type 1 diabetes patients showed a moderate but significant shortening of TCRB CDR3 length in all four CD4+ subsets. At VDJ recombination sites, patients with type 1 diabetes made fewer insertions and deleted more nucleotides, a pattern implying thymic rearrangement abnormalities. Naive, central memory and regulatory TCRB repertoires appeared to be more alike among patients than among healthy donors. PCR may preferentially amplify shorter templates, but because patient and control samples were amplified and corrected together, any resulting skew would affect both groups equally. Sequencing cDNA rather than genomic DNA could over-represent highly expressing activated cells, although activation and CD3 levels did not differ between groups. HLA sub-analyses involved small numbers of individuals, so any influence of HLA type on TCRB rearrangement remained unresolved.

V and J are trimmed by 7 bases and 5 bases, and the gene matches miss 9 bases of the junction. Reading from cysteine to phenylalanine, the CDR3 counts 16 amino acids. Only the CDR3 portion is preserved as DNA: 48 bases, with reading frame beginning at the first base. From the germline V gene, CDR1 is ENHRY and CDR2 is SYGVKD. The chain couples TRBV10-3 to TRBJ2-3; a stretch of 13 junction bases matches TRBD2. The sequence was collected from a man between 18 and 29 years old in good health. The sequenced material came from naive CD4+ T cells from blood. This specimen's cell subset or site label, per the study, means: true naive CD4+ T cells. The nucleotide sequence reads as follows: TGTGCCATCAATCTTGGACTAGCGGGAGATGAAGATACGCAGTATTTT. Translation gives CAINLGLAGDEDTQYF.